The next 30 T cell receptor beta chains were all read from a single sample in a study of response to subunit inactivated influenza vaccine (dated by TCRdb to between 2018 and 2020). Library creation used RT-PCR. The run used an Illumina HiSeq 2500. The public reads were quality trimmed at Q25 with fastp and then assembled into clones with MiXCR by TCRdb, keeping productive beta chains. Rows with one shared CDR3 protein collapse into an entry with the most common genes and DNA. The sample yields about 570,000 distinct CDR3 sequences; around 10% were counted once. Of the sample, approximately 10% is held by the ten largest clones. The data also belong to a second study, concerning T cells expressing NK-cell markers. As that second paper reports: TCR beta cDNA libraries were prepared using 5'RACE template switching, which introduced a universal primer site and unique molecular identifiers.

The specimen was PBMCs from blood, collected on the day of vaccination. All receptors come from a man in his fifties or sixties who received an inactivated influenza vaccine. Donor details come from another sample of the same person, matched by shared clones.

V usage is TRBV5-1 and J usage is TRBJ2-2; either TRBD1 or TRBD2 may fit D (6 bases each). Germline CDR1 is SGHRS and CDR2 is YFSETQ. The V end was cut by 3 bases, the J end by 3 bases, with 9 bases between. There are 14 residues in the CDR3. Here the CDR3 DNA reads TGCGCCAGCAGCTCCGGGGGCTACACCGGGGAGCTGTTTTTT. Translation: CASSSGGYTGELFF.

The rearrangement joins TRBV7-3 to TRBJ2-2; 12 nucleotides align to TRBD1. This CDR3 spans 17 amino acids. V shed 5 bases and J 6 bases; nucleotides not matched to a gene: 10. Germline V CDR1 and CDR2: SGHTA, FQGTGA. The CDR3 loop reads CASSPQPGQGASGELFF. The CDR3 DNA follows: TGTGCCAGCAGCCCCCAGCCGGGACAGGGGGCGTCCGGGGAGCTGTTTTTT.

This clonotype was seen repeatedly, ten times or more. The chain is built from TRBV6-5 and TRBJ2-7; D ambiguous. V lost 0 bases and J lost 6, with 3 bases in between. CDR1 and CDR2 (germline): MNHEY, SVGAGI. The CDR3 is 11 residues long. In DNA form, the CDR3 reads TGTGCCAGCAGTTACTCAGCCGAGCAGTACTTC. Protein: CASSYSAEQYF.

This clonotype was counted only a few times. The rearrangement uses TRBV29-1 and TRBJ2-7; TRBD1 might be the D (6 bases). The CDR3 runs 13 residues. V was pared by 7 bases and J by 2 bases, with 15 bases between. CDR1 and CDR2 from the germline V gene are SQVTM and ANQGSEA. CDR3 sequence: CSAERTGTYEQYF. The CDR3 DNA reads TGCAGCGCCGAAAGAACAGGGACCTACGAGCAGTACTTC.

In its sample, this clonotype was seen a few times. The chain links TRBV6-2 or TRBV6-3 to TRBJ2-2, with no clear D. Germline-derived CDR1 and CDR2 are MNHEY and SVGEGT. Trimming took 6 bases from V and 0 from J, leaving 11 bases between them. The CDR3 has 15 residues. The CDR3 loop reads CASRWTMANTGELFF. The DNA for the CDR3 is TGTGCCAGCAGATGGACGATGGCGAACACCGGGGAGCTGTTTTTT.

This clonotype occurred a few times. The V gene is TRBV20-1, the J gene TRBJ2-5, with D perhaps assigned TRBD1 or TRBD2 (5 bases each). The germline CDR1 and CDR2 sequences are DFQATT and SNEGSKA (reference sequence). The CDR3 is 13 amino acids. The V and J ends lost 6 bases and 5 bases respectively, with 16 bases between them. The CDR3 bases are TGCAGTGCAAGACGAGGGGTTTGGGAGACCCAGTACTTC. Translating it yields CSARRGVWETQYF.

The chain employs TRBV27 and TRBJ2-3; D may be TRBD2 (7 bases). V dropped 3 bases and J dropped 4 bases, with 14 bases sitting between them. Germline-derived CDR1 and CDR2 are MNHEY and SMNVEV (reference sequence). The length of the CDR3 is 15 residues. The DNA for the CDR3 is TGTGCCAGCAGTTTGTGGGGGGGCAGGGCAGATACGCAGTATTTT. This gives the protein CASSLWGGRADTQYF.

This clonotype was detected only a few times. This chain uses TRBV20-1 with TRBJ2-1; unclear D gene. The V end was cut by 6 bases, the J end by 7 bases, with 13 bases between. This CDR3 has 12 residues. CDR1 is DFQATT, CDR2 SNEGSKA, per germline (reference sequence). CDR3 sequence (DNA): TGCAGTGCCACCCGGCCCATTAATGAGCAGTTCTTC. Translating gives CSATRPINEQFF.

This clonotype was counted a few times. The rearrangement uses TRBV11-2 and TRBJ2-7; 7 nucleotides line up with TRBD1. Germline assignment: CDR1 SGHAT and CDR2 FQNNGV. This CDR3 comprises 13 residues. Unmatched junction bases numbered 2, after V lost 0 bases and J lost 6 bases. The CDR3 sequence: CASSLERGLEQYF. Here the CDR3 DNA reads TGTGCCAGCAGCTTAGAAAGGGGGCTCGAGCAGTACTTC.

This clonotype appeared a few times. The chain recombines TRBV7-3 with TRBJ2-3; the D is unclear. The CDR3 loop spans 13 amino acids. V was cut by 5 bases and J by 2 bases, with 8 bases left in between. Looked up from germline, CDR1 is SGHTA and CDR2 is FQGTGA. The CDR3 spells CASSPPYTDTQYF. In DNA form, the CDR3 reads TGTGCCAGCAGCCCCCCATACACAGATACGCAGTATTTT.

This clonotype was seen at least ten times. This sequence joins TRBV12-3 or TRBV12-4 and TRBJ2-7, with a possible D match to TRBD2 (6 bases). CDR3 length: 13 residues. The V and J ends lost 3 bases and 2 bases respectively, with 8 bases between them. The CDR3 here is CASSFWEAYEQYF. CDR3 in DNA: TGTGCCAGCAGTTTCTGGGAGGCCTACGAGCAGTACTTC.

This clonotype appeared a few times. For the CDR3, the DNA is TGCGCCAGCAGCCGAATTACAGGGGGGACGGGGGAGCAGTACTTC. Translated: CASSRITGGTGEQYF. The chain recombines TRBV5-1 with TRBJ2-7; 8 bases fit TRBD1. This CDR3 has 15 amino acids. Losses at the gene ends were 4 bases for V and 7 bases for J; bases not matched to a gene: 13. The germline V gene has CDR1 SGHRS and CDR2 YFSETQ.

This clonotype was seen only a few times. The chain recombines TRBV20-1 with TRBJ1-1; TRBD1 aligns across 7 bases. This CDR3 spans 17 amino acids. The germline V gene has CDR1 DFQATT and CDR2 SNEGSKA (reference sequence). The trim removed 0 bases at V and 1 base at J, leaving 11 bases unmatched. CDR3 region: CSARDLTRTGPNTEAFF. CDR3 in DNA: TGCAGTGCTAGAGATCTAACCCGGACAGGTCCGAACACTGAAGCTTTCTTT.

CDR3 amino acids: CSARDVGDNTDTQYF. CDR3 DNA sequence: TGCAGTGCTAGAGATGTCGGGGACAACACAGATACGCAGTATTTT. This rearrangement joins TRBV20-1 to TRBJ2-3; D possibly corresponds to TRBD1 (6 bases). V gave up 0 bases and J gave up 2 bases, with 12 bases separating them. Germline values: CDR1 DFQATT, CDR2 SNEGSKA (reference sequence). This CDR3 region has 15 residues.

In its sample, this clonotype was seen a few times. V is TRBV5-1 and J is TRBJ2-1, with D uncertain. With 1 base removed from V and 7 bases from J, the gap between germline ends came to 12 bases. The CDR3 runs to 14 residues. In germline, CDR1 is SGHRS, CDR2 YFSETQ. The CDR3 DNA is TGCGCCAGCAGCTTGCAGCCGGGTTTGAATGAGCAGTTCTTC. Its protein is CASSLQPGLNEQFF. The full variable domain, in which reference TRBV5-1 and TRBJ2-1 provide the parts outside the CDR3, is KAGVTQTPRYLIKTRGQQVTLSCSPISGHRSVSWYQQTPGQGLQFLFEYFSETQRNKGNFPGRFSGRQFSNSRSEMNVSTLELGDSALYLCASSLQPGLNEQFFGPGTRLTVL.

There are many counts of this clonotype. The V call is TRBV10-3, the J call TRBJ2-7, with no clear D. This CDR3 region has 12 residues. Trimming pared 2 bases from V and 3 bases from J, leaving 5 bases between. The germline V gene encodes CDR1 ENHRY and CDR2 SYGVKD. CDR3 loop: CAISEADYEQYF. CDR3 DNA sequence: TGTGCCATCAGTGAGGCGGACTACGAGCAGTACTTC.

This clonotype was picked up a small number of times. This chain joins TRBV20-1 and TRBJ2-3, with TRBD2 matching 11 bases. The CDR3 has 14 amino acids. V lost 1 base and J lost 4; bases outside the gene matches: 1. Germline assignment: CDR1 DFQATT and CDR2 SNEGSKA (reference sequence). The CDR3 DNA follows: TGCAGTGCTAGAGTAGCGGGGGGGTCAGATACGCAGTATTTT. This encodes CSARVAGGSDTQYF.

A remark on this clonotype: This may be a read error, as it is one base from a much larger clone. The chain is built from TRBV27 and TRBJ2-2, with D unresolved. Deletions cut 8 bases from V and 4 bases from J, with 8 bases between. CDR3 length: 12 residues. The germline gives CDR1 MNHEY, CDR2 SMNVEV (reference sequence). In nucleotides, the CDR3 is TGTGCCAGCGAAGGACCCACCGGGGAGCTGTTTTTT. It yields the protein CASEGPTGELFF.

This clonotype was counted a single time. The CDR3 DNA reads TGTGCCAGCAGCTTAAACGCCGGCCGGGGGGAGCAGTACTTC. It encodes CASSLNAGRGEQYF. The chain uses TRBV7-2 and TRBJ2-7; TRBD2 is a possible D gene (6 bases). There are 14 residues in the CDR3. The germline V gene has CDR1 SGHTA and CDR2 FQGNSA. V dropped 2 bases and J dropped 7 bases, with 15 bases sitting between them.

This clonotype was counted between two and nine times. The V call is TRBV5-1, the J call TRBJ2-5; no clear D. CDR3 length: 14 amino acids. The V end was cut by 4 bases, the J end by 0 bases, with 10 bases between. In germline, CDR1 is SGHRS, CDR2 YFSETQ. The chain's CDR3 is CASSPVRYQETQYF. CDR3 DNA: TGCGCCAGCAGCCCGGTGAGGTACCAAGAGACCCAGTACTTC. The full variable domain, with the rest looked up from reference TRBV5-1 and TRBJ2-5, is KAGVTQTPRYLIKTRGQQVTLSCSPISGHRSVSWYQQTPGQGLQFLFEYFSETQRNKGNFPGRFSGRQFSNSRSEMNVSTLELGDSALYLCASSPVRYQETQYFGPGTRLLVL.

This sequence joins TRBV12-3 or TRBV12-4 and TRBJ2-1; TRBD2 matches at 10 bases. The CDR3 spans 15 residues. The V and J ends lost 6 bases and 3 bases, in that order; junction bases with no gene match: 5. Here the CDR3 reads CASSKLAGFYNEQFF. The DNA of the CDR3 is TGTGCCAGCAGCAAACTAGCGGGGTTCTACAATGAGCAGTTCTTC.

The genes are TRBV2 and TRBJ2-5; unclear D gene. The germline CDR1 and CDR2 sequences are SNHLY and FYNNEI. The V and J ends lost 6 bases and 0 bases respectively, with 8 bases between them. CDR3 size: 13 residues. DNA of the CDR3: TGTGCCAGCAGCGAGAGATACCAAGAGACCCAGTACTTC. It encodes CASSERYQETQYF. Drawing the rest from reference TRBV2 and TRBJ2-5, the complete variable domain is EPEVTQTPSHQVTQMGQEVILRCVPISNHLYFYWYRQILGQKVEFLVSFYNNEISEKSEIFDDQFSVERPDGSNFTLKIRSTKLEDSAMYFCASSERYQETQYFGPGTRLLVL.

The chain recombines TRBV15 with TRBJ2-1, with 11 bases fitting TRBD2. The V segment lost 1 base and the J segment 8 bases; nucleotides outside the gene matches: 4. Germline V CDR1 and CDR2: LNHNV, YYDKDF (reference sequence). The CDR3 is made up of 15 amino acids. The DNA of the CDR3 is TGTGCCACCAGCAGAGTAGCGGGAGGGCCTCATGAGCAGTTCTTC. This translates into CATSRVAGGPHEQFF.

The V gene is TRBV13, the J gene TRBJ2-3; D is perhaps TRBD2 (6 bases). Germline V gene sequence: CDR1 PRHDT, CDR2 FYEKMQ (reference sequence). V was cut by 8 bases and J by 4 bases, with 19 bases left in between. The CDR3 length is 15 residues. CDR3 nucleotide sequence: TGTGCCAGCCACGGGGACGGGAGTTTCCCAGATACGCAGTATTTT. This encodes CASHGDGSFPDTQYF.

This clonotype was found a few times. CDR3 sequence: CAISVLAGQHEQFF. CDR3 DNA sequence: TGTGCCATCAGTGTACTAGCGGGACAGCATGAGCAGTTCTTC. The chain is built from TRBV10-3 and TRBJ2-1; 10 positions match TRBD2. CDR3 length: 14 residues. The germline V gene encodes CDR1 ENHRY and CDR2 SYGVKD. V lost 4 bases, J lost 8 bases, and 5 bases stayed unmatched.

This sequence joins TRBV4-2 and TRBJ2-3; 7 bases are a match to TRBD2. After removal of 7 bases from V and 4 bases from J, the junction contained 17 bases not matched to a gene. Germline V CDR1 and CDR2: LGHNA, YNFKEQ. This CDR3 region has 17 residues. CDR3 sequence (DNA): TGTGCCAGCACCAAAGACGTAGGGTCTAGCGGAGCAGATACGCAGTATTTT. Encoded protein: CASTKDVGSSGADTQYF.

The CDR3 loop reads CSVSIGTDGTDTQYF. In nucleotides, the CDR3 is TGCAGCGTTTCTATCGGGACAGACGGCACAGATACGCAGTATTTT. V usage is TRBV29-1 and J usage is TRBJ2-3, with 7 bases matching TRBD1. The germline gives CDR1 SQVTM, CDR2 ANQGSEA. This CDR3 has 15 residues. The ends lost 5 bases at V and 1 base at J; junction bases unmatched: 9.

This clonotype was counted many times. V and J are TRBV5-1 and TRBJ1-1, with TRBD1 matching 7 bases. Germline-derived CDR1 and CDR2 are SGHRS and YFSETQ. Germline trimming cut 4 bases from V and 0 bases from J; bases unmatched to any gene: 6. The length of the CDR3 is 15 residues. The CDR3 region is CASSRSGTVNTEAFF. The CDR3 region has the DNA TGCGCCAGCAGCAGGTCCGGGACAGTGAACACTGAAGCTTTCTTT.

The gene calls are TRBV20-1 and TRBJ2-5; TRBD2 might be the D (5 bases). The CDR3 spans 14 residues. Germline CDR1 DFQATT, CDR2 SNEGSKA (reference sequence). The V gene lost 0 bases and the J gene lost 4 bases, with 12 bases spanning the gap. The CDR3 region has the DNA TGCAGTGCTAGAGACGCGGGCCCGGGAGAGACCCAGTACTTC. Its translation: CSARDAGPGETQYF.

This clonotype was counted ten times or more. The J gene is TRBJ2-2, the V gene TRBV5-1, with D hard to call. Germline loops: CDR1 SGHRS, CDR2 YFSETQ. The CDR3 has 16 amino acids. Trimming left V 0 bases short and J 4 bases short, with 13 bases between. In DNA, the CDR3 is TGCGCCAGCAGCTTGGGTATAGTACCCTCCACCGGGGAGCTGTTTTTT. Its translation: CASSLGIVPSTGELFF. Full variable domain (outside the CDR3, taken from reference TRBV5-1 and TRBJ2-2): KAGVTQTPRYLIKTRGQQVTLSCSPISGHRSVSWYQQTPGQGLQFLFEYFSETQRNKGNFPGRFSGRQFSNSRSEMNVSTLELGDSALYLCASSLGIVPSTGELFFGEGSRLTVL.